This T cell receptor (beta chain) was recovered during a study of blood T cell repertoires in COVID-19. Measured with immunoSEQ multiplex PCR; TCRdb has only the in-frame clones, and not every one. The repertoire holds 90,000 to 100,000 clones, about 85% seen once, with around 12% in the top ten. Germline CDR1 reads SGHAT; CDR2 reads FQDESV (reference sequence). The CDR3 is 14 amino acids. V lost 5 bases to trimming and J lost 0 bases, with 10 bases between them. This clone has just one count. The source of this sequence is a human donor in a cohort sampled during active COVID-19. This chain connects TRBV11-1 to TRBJ2-5; D is perhaps TRBD1 (5 bases). The sequenced sample consisted of peripheral blood. The CDR3 DNA reads TGTGCCAGCAGCGCCCGACAGAACCAAGAGACCCAGTACTTC. As protein: CASSARQNQETQYF.